This TCR beta chain was sequenced in a study of vaccination effects on CD4 cells after COVID-19. The data were produced by immunoSEQ multiplex PCR, yet TCRdb's version contains in-frame clones alone and is incomplete. The repertoire holds 60,000 to 75,000 clones, with roughly 73% as singletons. A few counts support this clone. Its antigen is undetermined. The germline V gene encodes CDR1 LGHNA and CDR2 YSLEER. The CDR3 covers 16 residues. The V and J ends lost 0 bases and 7 bases, in that order; junction bases with no gene match: 8. ViraFEST expansion of antigen-specific CD4+ T cells with viral peptide pools preceded sequencing. With more than 9 days of culture completed, CD4+ T cells were isolated. Their SARS-CoV-2 infection, verified by PCR, occurred between March and December 2020. A peptide pool from HIV-1 Nef constituted the negative control culture. Cultures got half-medium changes with IL-2 on days 3 and 7.

General study points: Convalescents' spike-reactive clones after vaccination were mainly made up of new clones that the vaccine induced.

The chain employs TRBV4-3 and TRBJ1-5; TRBD1 matches 8 bases. Here the sequenced sample was CD4+ T cells from PBMCs cultured with HIV peptides, taken before COVID-19 vaccination. The subset: HIV-1 Nef peptide pool negative control/reference culture. This TCR was recovered from a human donor who had a prior SARS-CoV-2 infection. This chain's CDR3 is CASSQEFGQGRQPQHF. CDR3 DNA sequence: TGCGCCAGCAGCCAAGAATTCGGACAGGGAAGACAGCCCCAGCATTTT.